The present TCR beta chain was sequenced within a study of blood T cell repertoires in COVID-19. For the study at large: From the United States, Italy and Spain came samples of acute and convalescent COVID-19.

As handled by the study authors: Estimation of nucleated cell counts relied on the amplification of reference gene primers. The repertoire was sequenced with immunoSEQ multiplex PCR; TCRdb's copy has only in-frame clones and lacks some. V, J and clone size derive from that table, while D and trimming were established from the DNA sequence. The sample lists tens of thousands of clones; 88% were seen once. Per the germline V gene, CDR1 is MNHEY and CDR2 is SMNVEV (reference sequence). Trimming took off 1 base at V and 0 bases at J, with 12 bases between the two ends. The length of the CDR3 is 16 residues.

The sample taken for sequencing was peripheral blood. The sequence was obtained from an elderly woman with active or convalescent COVID-19. The chain is built from TRBV27 and TRBJ1-1, with D perhaps TRBD1 (5 bases). This chain's CDR3 is CASSLFALQVNTEAFF. The CDR3 DNA is TGTGCCAGCAGTTTATTCGCCTTACAGGTGAACACTGAAGCTTTCTTT.